Each of the 17 T cell receptor beta chains below was sequenced from the same sample in a study of T cell responses to AZD1222 COVID-19 vaccine. TCRdb's table, derived via immunoSEQ multiplex PCR, lists solely in-frame clones and lacks some. The data hold tens of thousands of clones, with roughly 90% observed a single time. The sequences come from peripheral blood, collected 28 days after the second AZD1222 dose. Receptor source: an adult who received the AZD1222 COVID-19 vaccine.

CDR3 amino acids: CASSLASRYEQYF. The CDR3 DNA reads TGTGCCAGCAGCTTAGCAAGTCGGTACGAGCAGTACTTC. The rearrangement joins TRBV7-2 to TRBJ2-7, with D unresolved. Germline CDR1 is SGHTA and CDR2 is FQGNSA. V gave up 0 bases and J gave up 4 bases, with 7 bases separating them. The CDR3 spans 13 residues. Full variable domain (outside the CDR3, taken from reference TRBV7-2 and TRBJ2-7): GAGVSQSPSNKVTEKGKDVELRCDPISGHTALYWYRQSLGQGLEFLIYFQGNSAPDKSGLPSDRFSAERTGGSVSTLTIQRTQQEDSAVYLCASSLASRYEQYFGPGTRLTVT.

The rearrangement uses TRBV27 and TRBJ2-3; no definite D call. Trimming cost V 0 bases and J 4 bases, with 5 bases left between them. The CDR3 runs 13 residues. CDR1 is MNHEY and CDR2 is SMNVEV in the germline V gene (reference sequence). DNA for the CDR3: TGTGCCAGCAGTTTATCGATCCCAGATACGCAGTATTTT. Encoded protein: CASSLSIPDTQYF.

The chain joins TRBV7-6 to TRBJ2-7; the D is unclear. The CDR3 spans 14 residues. Trimming shortened V by 1 base and J by 5 bases, and 12 bases separated the two germline ends. The germline V gene has CDR1 SGHVS and CDR2 FNYEAQ. CDR3 amino acids: CASSLEAADNEQYF. The CDR3 bases are TGTGCCAGCAGCTTAGAGGCGGCCGATAACGAGCAGTACTTC.

The chain couples TRBV7-9 to TRBJ1-1; D not resolved. V was shortened by 3 bases and J by 2 bases, with 7 bases between the two germline ends. The CDR3 is made up of 13 amino acids. CDR1 SEHNR and CDR2 FQNEAQ come from the germline V gene (reference sequence). This chain's CDR3 is CASSFADNTEAFF. CDR3 coding DNA: TGTGCCAGCAGCTTTGCGGATAACACTGAAGCTTTCTTT.

This clone was seen a few times. The chain has TRBV2 and TRBJ1-1; D uncertain. V dropped 1 base and J dropped 7 bases, with 13 bases sitting between them. The CDR3 covers 14 residues. Germline lookup yields CDR1 SNHLY and CDR2 FYNNEI. CDR3 DNA: TGTGCCAGCAGTGAAGGCAGGCCACACGTTGAAGCTTTCTTT. It yields the protein CASSEGRPHVEAFF.

This clone came up many times. The rearrangement joins TRBV6-4 to TRBJ2-1, with TRBD2 matching over 11 bases. The J segment lost 8 bases and the V segment lost 2 bases, leaving 5 bases of the junction unmatched. Germline CDR1 reads MRHNA; CDR2 reads SNTAGT. The CDR3 spans 15 residues. The CDR3 bases are TGTGCCAGCAGTGACAAGGCGACTAGCGGGGATGAGCAGTTCTTC. The encoded protein is CASSDKATSGDEQFF.

This chain joins TRBV7-8 and TRBJ2-7, with 12 nucleotides matching TRBD1. The CDR3 runs to 16 residues. Germline CDR1 reads SGHVS; CDR2 reads FQNEAQ. J was trimmed by 4 bases and V by 6 bases; bases with no gene match: 10. CDR3 residues: CASRPAGTGGVYEQYF. DNA of the CDR3: TGTGCCAGCAGGCCAGCCGGGACAGGGGGCGTTTACGAGCAGTACTTC.

CDR3 sequence (DNA): TGTGCCAGCAGTGAAGCTGAAGGGTGGTCGGGTTCACCCCTCCACTTT. As protein: CASSEAEGWSGSPLHF. The gene calls are TRBV6-1 and TRBJ1-6; D uncertain. CDR3 length: 16 amino acids. Per germline, CDR1 MNHNS and CDR2 SASEGT. Trimming took off 0 bases at V and 9 bases at J, with 15 bases between the two ends.

The chain combines TRBV10-2 with TRBJ2-1; a possible D gene is TRBD1 (6 bases). The CDR3 is 15 amino acids. In germline, CDR1 is WSHSY, CDR2 SAAADI. V was cut by 5 bases and J by 9 bases, with 20 bases left in between. As DNA, the CDR3 is TGCGCCAGCAGTAATGGGGACCTCAAAGGGGGTGAGCAGTTCTTC. Protein product: CASSNGDLKGGEQFF.

V and J are TRBV19 and TRBJ1-6; 10 nucleotides line up with TRBD1. Germline trimming cut 7 bases from V and 12 bases from J; bases unmatched to any gene: 12. Germline values: CDR1 LNHDA, CDR2 SQIVND (reference sequence). CDR3 length: 15 amino acids. Written as DNA, the CDR3 is TGTGCCAGTACCAGGACCGGACAGGGGGTTATACCCCTCCACTTT. Its protein product is CASTRTGQGVIPLHF.

The chain couples TRBV25-1 to TRBJ1-4; D is unclear. The V end was cut by 4 bases, the J end by 7 bases, with 7 bases between. This CDR3 has 12 residues. The germline CDR1 and CDR2 sequences are MGHDK and SYGVNS. CDR3 nucleotides: TGTGCCAGCAGTGCCCAAGGTGAAAAACTGTTTTTT. Protein: CASSAQGEKLFF.

This sequence joins TRBV5-5 and TRBJ1-4; D is ambiguous. V gave up 3 bases and J gave up 3 bases, with 9 bases separating them. This CDR3 is built from 14 residues. The germline V gene encodes CDR1 SGHKS and CDR2 YYEKEE (reference sequence). Here the CDR3 DNA reads TGTGCCAGCAGCTGGAGGGCAGCTAATGAAAAACTGTTTTTT. It is translated as CASSWRAANEKLFF.

This clone appeared a single time. The genes are TRBV2 and TRBJ1-2; 11 bases map to TRBD1. V was clipped by 4 bases and J by 4 bases; unmatched bases: 8. From germline, CDR1 is SNHLY and CDR2 FYNNEI. The CDR3 is 16 residues long. The CDR3, as DNA: TGTGCCAGCAGTGGGACAGGGGGCCTTCTCCTCTATGGCTACACCTTC. Translation gives CASSGTGGLLLYGYTF.

This clone was seen just once. This chain links TRBV20-1 with TRBJ1-1; unclear D gene. CDR1 and CDR2 (germline): DFQATT, SNEGSKA (reference sequence). The CDR3 runs to 11 residues. V lost 5 bases and J 6 bases, leaving 10 bases between the germline ends. The CDR3 here is CSASQSAEAFF. CDR3 in DNA: TGCAGTGCTTCTCAAAGCGCTGAAGCTTTCTTT.

The CDR3 bases are TGTGCCAGCAGCGTCTCGGGACAGGGACAATACGAGCAGTACTTC. Amino acid sequence: CASSVSGQGQYEQYF. The chain is built from TRBV9 and TRBJ2-7, with 9 bases lining up with TRBD1. V lost 2 bases to trimming and J lost 4 bases; unmatched junction nucleotides: 7. The CDR3 covers 15 residues. Germline lookup yields CDR1 SGDLS and CDR2 YYNGEE.

CDR3 amino acids: CASSYAGTGSNQPQHF. For the CDR3, the DNA is TGTGCCAGCAGTTATGCCGGGACAGGGAGCAATCAGCCCCAGCATTTT. The V gene is TRBV6-5, the J gene TRBJ1-5; TRBD1 matches at 9 bases. The CDR3 has 16 amino acids. Germline trimming cut 3 bases from V and 1 base from J; bases unmatched to any gene: 4. Germline V gene lookup returns CDR1 MNHEY and CDR2 SVGAGI.

The rearrangement joins TRBV18 to TRBJ1-2, with D hard to call. CDR1 is KGHSH, CDR2 LQKENI, per germline. The V and J ends lost 6 bases and 7 bases respectively, with 15 bases between them. The CDR3 runs 13 residues. The CDR3 reads CASSTRAGGGYTF. The CDR3 DNA follows: TGTGCCAGCTCCACGAGGGCCGGCGGTGGCTACACCTTC.